The TCR beta chain described here comes from a study of T cells in Graves' hyperthyroidism and ophthalmopathy. Pregnant or lactating patients were excluded, as were those with uncontrolled infection or other autoimmune disease. The sample holds many counts of this clonotype. TCR beta CDR3 regions were amplified from RNA. Initially, a first-round RT-PCR of the TCR CDR3 employed the HTBI primer set. TCRdb processed the multiplex PCR reads anew with MiXCR; each CDR3 protein has one entry. The sample consists of fewer than 750,000 distinct CDR3 sequences, around 46% of them appearing once. V was trimmed by 4 bases and J by 1 base, leaving 10 bases between them. The CDR3 is 14 residues long. Germline lookup yields CDR1 MNHNS and CDR2 SASEGT.

The receptor comes from a woman aged 18-29 years with Graves' hyperthyroidism. The sequenced material came from peripheral blood or thyroid tissue (not recorded which). This chain connects TRBV6-1 to TRBJ1-1, with D possibly TRBD1 on 6 matching bases. CDR3 in amino acids: CASSGQGSNTEAFF. In DNA, the CDR3 is TGTGCCAGCAGTGGGCAGGGGTCGAACACTGAAGCTTTCTTT.